This T cell receptor (beta chain) came from a study of cytomegalovirus exposure and HLA in healthy donors. The PCR was carried out with 60 Vbeta primers and 13 Jbeta primers. Profiled with immunoSEQ multiplex PCR; TCRdb holds only in-frame clones, not every one. The sample spans 70,000 to 90,000 clones; the ten largest clones claim around 4%. Whole-study results and caveats: Presence/absence comparisons presumed near-even sequencing depth among donors. In a later analysis, HLA-associated TCR beta chains were more clonally expanded than equally common others.

With respect to this clone: What it recognizes is unknown.

CDR3 length equals 15 residues. Germline values: CDR1 SGHTS, CDR2 YDEGEE. Trimming shortened V by 0 bases and J by 0 bases, and 9 bases separated the two germline ends. The sequenced material came from PBMCs. The chain uses TRBV5-8 and TRBJ1-2, with D tentatively TRBD1 (5 bases). This receptor was taken from a young man in good health and CMV-seropositive. As DNA, the CDR3 is TGTGCCAGCAGCTTGGGGGGCAGATCTAACTATGGCTACACCTTC. Translating it yields CASSLGGRSNYGYTF.